These T cell receptor beta chains were read from a single sample in a study of T-cell reconstitution after alpha-beta-depleted transplantation in children. One entry per CDR3 protein results from TCRdb running MiXCR on the PCR reads. The sample gives about 500,000 distinct CDR3 sequences, 30% to 35% of which show up once; 2% to 3% is in the top ten. Sequenced here: PBMCs from the stem cell graft donor, sampled from the stem cell graft. These receptors originate from a human donor who donated a stem cell graft to a child with aplastic anemia. Both conserved end residues are part of each CDR3. The D gene is left open where the match is weak. Clone size appears in some rows only: once, few, many, or a class for an expanded clone.

j_gene	v_gene	d_gene	abundance	CDR3nt	CDR3aa
TRBJ2-6	TRBV2	NA	few	TGTGCCAGCAAGAAGGCTGGGGCCAACGTCCTGACTTTC	CASKKAGANVLTF
TRBJ1-4	TRBV29-1	TRBD1	once	TGCAGCGTAAGACAGGGGGCTGCAACTAATGAAAAACTGTTTTTT	CSVRQGAATNEKLFF
TRBJ2-1	TRBV20-1	NA	NA	TGCAGTGCTAGAAAGGCGCCTAGCGACTACAATGAGCAGTTCTTC	CSARKAPSDYNEQFF
TRBJ2-5	TRBV5-1	TRBD2	few	TGCGCCAGCAGCTCGGGAGGGACACGAGAGACCCAGTACTTC	CASSSGGTRETQYF
TRBJ2-1	TRBV6-5	TRBD1	few	TGTGCCAGCAGTTACGTGACAGGGGCCTACAATGAGCAGTTCTTC	CASSYVTGAYNEQFF
TRBJ2-5	TRBV29-1	NA	few	TGCAGCGTTGGGGCCGGGACGATCCAAGAGACCCAGTACTTC	CSVGAGTIQETQYF
TRBJ1-2	TRBV27	NA	once	TGTGCCAGCAGTTTCGGAATCGCGGCTTCCTATGGCTACACCTTC	CASSFGIAASYGYTF
TRBJ2-1	TRBV29-1	TRBD1	few	TGCAGCGCCGACCTGATTACAGGGGGCAATGAGCAGTTCTTC	CSADLITGGNEQFF
TRBJ1-5	TRBV6-2/TRBV6-3	NA	NA	TGTGCCAGCGGGAGGAGCAATCAGCCCCAGCATTTT	CASGRSNQPQHF
TRBJ2-1	TRBV9	NA	NA	TGTGCCAGCAGCGCCCGGGACCGAACTTACAATGAGCAGTTCTTC	CASSARDRTYNEQFF
TRBJ2-3	TRBV5-1	NA	few	TGCGCCAGCAGCTTTTCGGTAGATACGCAGTATTTT	CASSFSVDTQYF
TRBJ2-3	TRBV27	TRBD2	few	TGTGCCAGCAGTTACAGCGGGAGGTTCACAGATACGCAGTATTTT	CASSYSGRFTDTQYF
TRBJ2-1	TRBV6-2/TRBV6-3	TRBD2	NA	TGTGCCAGCAGTTCCCTGACTAGCGGTCTAAGAGAAGAGCAGTTCTTC	CASSSLTSGLREEQFF
TRBJ1-5	TRBV12-3/TRBV12-4	NA	NA	TGTGCCAGCAGGGGGGAGGGGCGGGCTGGCACTCAGCCCCAGCATTTT	CASRGEGRAGTQPQHF
TRBJ2-5	TRBV27	TRBD2	few	TGTGCCAGCAGTTTATCGGGACTAGCGGGAGGCGTTCAGACCCAGTACTTC	CASSLSGLAGGVQTQYF
TRBJ2-2	TRBV28	NA	NA	TGTGCCAGCAGTTTAGGCCTAGTGCAAATCGGGGAGCTGTTTTTT	CASSLGLVQIGELFF
TRBJ2-1	TRBV19	TRBD1	many	TGTGCCAGTAGTAAACAGGGGGGCCTTATCAATGAGCAGTTCTTC	CASSKQGGLINEQFF
TRBJ2-6	TRBV23-1	NA	NA	TGCGCCAGCAGTCAACTGGGAGAGACTCGAGGCTCTGGGGCCAACGGCCTGACTTTC	CASSQLGETRGSGANGLTF
TRBJ2-1	TRBV7-2	NA	NA	TGTGCCAGCAGCTTGAGTTGGGGGAGTTCCTACAATGAGCAGTTCTTC	CASSLSWGSSYNEQFF
TRBJ2-5	TRBV12-3/TRBV12-4	TRBD1	few	TGTGCCAGCAGTCAACAGGGGAAGAGCCCCCAGTACTTC	CASSQQGKSPQYF
TRBJ2-7	TRBV3-1	NA	NA	TGTGCCAGCAGTCTCGGACAGCCTGTCGGCGAGCAGTACTTC	CASSLGQPVGEQYF
TRBJ2-7	TRBV18	NA	NA	TGTGCCAGCTCATCTACGATGGACGGTAGCTCCTACGAGCAGTACTTC	CASSSTMDGSSYEQYF
TRBJ2-7	TRBV28	NA	few	TGTGCCAGCAGTCCTTTCACGTACGAGCAGTACTTC	CASSPFTYEQYF
TRBJ2-3	TRBV24-1	NA	few	TGTGCCACCAGTGGCTGGCAGACTAGCACAGATACGCAGTATTTT	CATSGWQTSTDTQYF
TRBJ1-1	TRBV20-1	NA	NA	TGCAGTGCCCCCCCTTCCGGGGGCGGCACTGAAGCTTTCTTT	CSAPPSGGGTEAFF
TRBJ2-1	TRBV14	TRBD2	few	TGTGCCAGCAGCCAAGAGACCCGGGGGGGTGAGCAGTTCTTC	CASSQETRGGEQFF
TRBJ2-3	TRBV29-1	NA	NA	TGCAGCGTTGAAGAGGGGGGAGTGGAGCCAGATACGCAGTATTTT	CSVEEGGVEPDTQYF
TRBJ2-3	TRBV10-3	TRBD2	NA	TGTGCCATCAGACTAGCGGGAGCTCGTGCGGATACGCAGTATTTT	CAIRLAGARADTQYF
TRBJ2-7	TRBV9	TRBD2	few	TGTGCCAGCAGCGTAAGAGGCGGGAGGGAGAACGAGCAGTACTTC	CASSVRGGRENEQYF
TRBJ2-4	TRBV6-1	TRBD1	few	TGTGCCAGCAGTAGGGACAGGCCACTAGCCAAAAACATTCAGTACTTC	CASSRDRPLAKNIQYF
TRBJ1-4	TRBV4-3	NA	few	TGCGCCAGCAGCCAAGATCGGAGCGAGATAACTAATGAAAAACTGTTTTTT	CASSQDRSEITNEKLFF
TRBJ2-2	TRBV7-8	NA	NA	TGTGCCAGCAGCTTAGGTATCCCGACCGGGGAGCTGTTTTTT	CASSLGIPTGELFF
TRBJ1-1	TRBV5-1	NA	few	TGCGCCAGCAGCTTGGAGAATAGGAACACTGAAGCTTTCTTT	CASSLENRNTEAFF
TRBJ1-3	TRBV5-1	NA	NA	TGCGCCAGCGGCTGGGGGTCGACTGGAAACACCATATATTTT	CASGWGSTGNTIYF
TRBJ2-5	TRBV7-9	TRBD2	few	TGTGCCAGCAGCTTAGCACGGGGGGAAGAGACCCAGTACTTC	CASSLARGEETQYF
TRBJ1-5	TRBV20-1	NA	NA	TGCAGTGCCCTAGGTCACGCCGAATATAGCAATCAGCCCCAGCATTTT	CSALGHAEYSNQPQHF
TRBJ2-3	TRBV7-2	TRBD2	NA	TGTGCCAGCAGCTTACGGCTAGCGGGACCTAGCACAGATACGCAGTATTTT	CASSLRLAGPSTDTQYF
TRBJ2-5	TRBV18	NA	NA	TGTGCCAGCTCACCTGCGGGCCAGGGACAAGAGACCCAGTACTTC	CASSPAGQGQETQYF
TRBJ2-7	TRBV12-3/TRBV12-4	NA	few	TGTGCCAGCACCCTTGGAAACTACGAGCAGTACTTC	CASTLGNYEQYF
TRBJ1-2	TRBV6-1	TRBD1	NA	TGTGCCAGCACCCTGACAGGGACTAACGCAAGCTATGGCTACACCTTC	CASTLTGTNASYGYTF
TRBJ2-4	TRBV29-1	NA	NA	TGCAGCGTTCGGCAGGGATTAGCCAAAAACATTCAGTACTTC	CSVRQGLAKNIQYF
TRBJ1-1	TRBV19	TRBD1	NA	TGTGCCAGTGGACAGGGGAAGAACACTGAAGCTTTCTTT	CASGQGKNTEAFF